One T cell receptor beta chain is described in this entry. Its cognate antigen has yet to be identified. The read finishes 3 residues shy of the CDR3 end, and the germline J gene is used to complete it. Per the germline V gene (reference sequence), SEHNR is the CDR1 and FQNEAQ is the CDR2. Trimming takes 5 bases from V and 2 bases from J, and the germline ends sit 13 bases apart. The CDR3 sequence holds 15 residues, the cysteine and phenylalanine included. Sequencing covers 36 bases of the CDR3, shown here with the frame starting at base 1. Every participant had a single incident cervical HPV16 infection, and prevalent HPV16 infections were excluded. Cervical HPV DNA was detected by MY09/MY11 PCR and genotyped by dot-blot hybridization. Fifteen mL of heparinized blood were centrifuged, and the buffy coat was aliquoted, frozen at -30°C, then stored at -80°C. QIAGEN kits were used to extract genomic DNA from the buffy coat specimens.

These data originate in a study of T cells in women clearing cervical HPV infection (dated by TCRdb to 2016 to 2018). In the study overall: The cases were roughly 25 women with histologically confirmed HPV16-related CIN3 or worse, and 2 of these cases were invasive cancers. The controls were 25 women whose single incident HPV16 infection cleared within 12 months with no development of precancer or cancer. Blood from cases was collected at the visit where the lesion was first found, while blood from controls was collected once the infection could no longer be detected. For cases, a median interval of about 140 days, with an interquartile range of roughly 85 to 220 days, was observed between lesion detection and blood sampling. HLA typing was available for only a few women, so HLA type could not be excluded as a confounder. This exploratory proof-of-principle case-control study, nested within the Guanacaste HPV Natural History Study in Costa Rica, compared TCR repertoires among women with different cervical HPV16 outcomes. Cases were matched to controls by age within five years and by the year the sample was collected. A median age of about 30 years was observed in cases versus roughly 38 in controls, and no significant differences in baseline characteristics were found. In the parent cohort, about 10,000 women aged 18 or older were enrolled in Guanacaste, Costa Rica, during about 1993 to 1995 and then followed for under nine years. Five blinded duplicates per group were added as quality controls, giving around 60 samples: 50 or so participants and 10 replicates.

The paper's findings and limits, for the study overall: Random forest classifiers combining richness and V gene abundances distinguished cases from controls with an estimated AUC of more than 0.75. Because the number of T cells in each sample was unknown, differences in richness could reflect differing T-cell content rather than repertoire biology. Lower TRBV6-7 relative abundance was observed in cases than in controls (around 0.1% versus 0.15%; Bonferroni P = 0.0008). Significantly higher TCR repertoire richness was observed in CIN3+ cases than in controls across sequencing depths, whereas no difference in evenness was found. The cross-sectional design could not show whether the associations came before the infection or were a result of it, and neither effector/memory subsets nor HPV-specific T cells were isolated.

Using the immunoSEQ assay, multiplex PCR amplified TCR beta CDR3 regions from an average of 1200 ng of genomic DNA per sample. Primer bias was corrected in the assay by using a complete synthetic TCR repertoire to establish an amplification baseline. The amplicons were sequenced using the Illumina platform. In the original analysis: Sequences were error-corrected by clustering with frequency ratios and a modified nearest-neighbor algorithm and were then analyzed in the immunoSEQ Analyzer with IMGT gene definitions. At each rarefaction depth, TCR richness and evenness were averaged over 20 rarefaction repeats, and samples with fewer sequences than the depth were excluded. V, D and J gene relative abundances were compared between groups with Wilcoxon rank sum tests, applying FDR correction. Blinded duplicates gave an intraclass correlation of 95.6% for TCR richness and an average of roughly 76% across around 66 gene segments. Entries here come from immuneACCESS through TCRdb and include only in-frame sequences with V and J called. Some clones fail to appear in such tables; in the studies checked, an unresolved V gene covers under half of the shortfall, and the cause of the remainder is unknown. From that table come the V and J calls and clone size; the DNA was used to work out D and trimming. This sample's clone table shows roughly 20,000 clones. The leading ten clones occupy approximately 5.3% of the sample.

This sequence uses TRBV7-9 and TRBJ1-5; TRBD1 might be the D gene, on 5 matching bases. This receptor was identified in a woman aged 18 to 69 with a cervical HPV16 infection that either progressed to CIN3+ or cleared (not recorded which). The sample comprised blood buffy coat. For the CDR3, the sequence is CASSLHGAGNQPQHF. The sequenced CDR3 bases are TGTGCCAGCAGCCTCCATGGGGCGGGCAATCAGCCC.